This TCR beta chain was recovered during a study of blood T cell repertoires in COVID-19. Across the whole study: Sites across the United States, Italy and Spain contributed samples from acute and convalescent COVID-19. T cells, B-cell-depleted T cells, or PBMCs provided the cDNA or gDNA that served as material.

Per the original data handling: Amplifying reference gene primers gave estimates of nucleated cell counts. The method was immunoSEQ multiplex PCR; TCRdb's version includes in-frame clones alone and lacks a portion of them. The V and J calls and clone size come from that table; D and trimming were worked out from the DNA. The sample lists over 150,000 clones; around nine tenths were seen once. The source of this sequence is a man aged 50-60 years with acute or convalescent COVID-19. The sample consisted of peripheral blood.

In DNA, the CDR3 is TGCGCCAGCAGCCAGATAAGGGACAGGGAGGCCTATGGCTACACCTTC. It encodes CASSQIRDREAYGYTF. J is TRBJ1-2 and V is TRBV4-1; 9 bases are shared with TRBD1. The CDR3 sequence is 16 residues long. CDR1 and CDR2 from the germline V gene are MGHRA and YSYEKL. The J segment lost 4 bases and the V segment lost 3 bases, leaving 9 bases of the junction unmatched.